The entry below gives a single T cell receptor (beta chain) sequence along with its context. Its antigen is still unknown. Libraries of TRB cDNA were made by 5' RACE and carried UMIs. TCRdb reprocessed the 5' RACE reads, keeping one entry per CDR3 protein, no DNA. This sample's table has 70,000 to 95,000 distinct CDR3 sequences. This sample was included in a study of CXCR3-negative and CXCR3-positive naive CD8 T cells. The study, taken as a whole, reports: TRBV-TRBJ usage was similar across naive CXCR3 subsets but distinct in memory cells.

The CDR3 spans 13 residues. CDR1 and CDR2 from the germline V gene are SQVTM and ANQGSEA. The sequencing sample was made of naive CXCR3- CD8+ T cells from blood. Specified subset: CD45RO-CCR7+CD27+CD95- naive CD8+ T cells lacking CXCR3 (TNR3-). The TCR comes from a human donor in good health. Some clones in this sample may be carry-over from other donors' samples. This chain links TRBV29-1 with TRBJ2-5; the TCRdb call, TRBD2, lacks DNA for checking. The CDR3 reads CSLVPGPSETQYF.